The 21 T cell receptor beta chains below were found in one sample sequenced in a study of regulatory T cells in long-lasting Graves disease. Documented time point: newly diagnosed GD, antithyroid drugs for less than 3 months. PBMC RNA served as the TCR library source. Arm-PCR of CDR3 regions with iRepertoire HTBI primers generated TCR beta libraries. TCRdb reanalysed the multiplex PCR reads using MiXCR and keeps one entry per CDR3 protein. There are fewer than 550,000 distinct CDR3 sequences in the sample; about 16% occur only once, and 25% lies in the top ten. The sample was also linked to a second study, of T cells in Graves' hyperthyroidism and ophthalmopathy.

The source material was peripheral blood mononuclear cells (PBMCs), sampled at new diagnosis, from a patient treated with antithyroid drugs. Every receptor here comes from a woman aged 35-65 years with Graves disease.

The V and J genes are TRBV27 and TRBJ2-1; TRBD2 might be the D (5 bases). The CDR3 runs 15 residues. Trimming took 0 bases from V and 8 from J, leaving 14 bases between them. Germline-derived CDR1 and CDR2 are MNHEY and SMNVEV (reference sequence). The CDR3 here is CASSLSSGMFYEQFF. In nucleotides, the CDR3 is TGTGCCAGCAGTTTATCCTCGGGGATGTTCTATGAGCAGTTCTTC.

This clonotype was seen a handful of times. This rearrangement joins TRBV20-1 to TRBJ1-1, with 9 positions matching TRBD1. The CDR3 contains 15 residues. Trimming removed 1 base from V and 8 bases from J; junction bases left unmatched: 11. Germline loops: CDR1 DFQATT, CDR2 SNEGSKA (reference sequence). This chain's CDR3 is CSARVSGTGMAEAFF. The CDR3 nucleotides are TGCAGTGCTAGAGTTTCCGGGACAGGGATGGCCGAAGCTTTCTTT.

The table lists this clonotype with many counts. The DNA of the CDR3 is TGTGCCAGCAGTGCGGGACAGACTATGAACACTGAAGCTTTCTTT. This translates into CASSAGQTMNTEAFF. The chain uses TRBV2 and TRBJ1-1, with TRBD1 matching over 7 bases. CDR3 length: 15 amino acids. Looked up from germline, CDR1 is SNHLY and CDR2 is FYNNEI. The trim removed 4 bases at V and 0 bases at J, leaving 5 bases unmatched.

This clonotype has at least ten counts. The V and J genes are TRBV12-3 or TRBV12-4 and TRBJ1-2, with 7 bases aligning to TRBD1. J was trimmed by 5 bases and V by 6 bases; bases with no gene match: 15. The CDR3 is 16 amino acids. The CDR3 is CASSLNPQGREYGYTF. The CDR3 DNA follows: TGTGCCAGCAGCCTAAACCCACAGGGGCGAGAGTATGGCTACACCTTC.

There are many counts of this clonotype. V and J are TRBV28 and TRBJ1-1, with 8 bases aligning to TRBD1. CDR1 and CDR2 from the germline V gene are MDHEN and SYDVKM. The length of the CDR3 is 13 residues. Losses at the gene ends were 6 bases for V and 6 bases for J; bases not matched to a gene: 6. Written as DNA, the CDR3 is TGTGCCAGCAGGGAACAGGGGGGGCCTGAAGCTTTCTTT. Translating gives CASREQGGPEAFF.

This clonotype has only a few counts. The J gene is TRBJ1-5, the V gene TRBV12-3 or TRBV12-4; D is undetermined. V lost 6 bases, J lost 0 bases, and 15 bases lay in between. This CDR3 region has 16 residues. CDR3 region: CASSLDGRYSNQPQHF. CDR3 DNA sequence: TGTGCCAGCAGCCTCGATGGGCGTTATAGCAATCAGCCCCAGCATTTT.

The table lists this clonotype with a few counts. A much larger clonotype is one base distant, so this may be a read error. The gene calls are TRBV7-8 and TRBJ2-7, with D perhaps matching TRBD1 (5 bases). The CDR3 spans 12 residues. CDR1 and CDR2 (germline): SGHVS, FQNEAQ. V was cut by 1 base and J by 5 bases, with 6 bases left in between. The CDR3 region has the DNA TGTGCCAGCAGCTTAGTAGGGGACGAGCAGTACTTC. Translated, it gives CASSLVGDEQYF.

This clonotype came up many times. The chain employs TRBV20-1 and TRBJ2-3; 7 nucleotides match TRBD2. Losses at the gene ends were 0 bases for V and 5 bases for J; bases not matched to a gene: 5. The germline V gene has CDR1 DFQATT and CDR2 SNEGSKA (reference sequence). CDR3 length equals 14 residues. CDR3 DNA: TGCAGTGCTAGAGAGGCTGGGGGGGAAGATACGCAGTATTTT. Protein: CSAREAGGEDTQYF.

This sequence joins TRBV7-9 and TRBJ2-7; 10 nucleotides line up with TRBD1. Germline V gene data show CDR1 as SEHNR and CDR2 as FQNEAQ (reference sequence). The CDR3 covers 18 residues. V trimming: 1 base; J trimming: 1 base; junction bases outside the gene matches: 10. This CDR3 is CASSLVAGQGRGSYEQYF. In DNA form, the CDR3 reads TGTGCCAGCAGCTTAGTTGCGGGACAGGGGCGGGGATCCTACGAGCAGTACTTC.

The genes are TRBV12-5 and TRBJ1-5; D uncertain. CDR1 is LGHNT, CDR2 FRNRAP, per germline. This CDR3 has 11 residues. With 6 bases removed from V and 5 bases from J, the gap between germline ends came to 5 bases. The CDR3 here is CASGWDQPQHF. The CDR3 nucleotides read TGTGCTAGTGGGTGGGATCAGCCCCAGCATTTT.

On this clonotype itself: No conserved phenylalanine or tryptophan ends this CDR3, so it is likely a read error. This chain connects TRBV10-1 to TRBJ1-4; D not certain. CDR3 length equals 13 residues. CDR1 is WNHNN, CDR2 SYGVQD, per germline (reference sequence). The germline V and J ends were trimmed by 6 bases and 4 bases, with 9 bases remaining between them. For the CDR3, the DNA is TGCGCCAGCAGCGAAGGCGGTAATGAAAAACTGTTTTTA. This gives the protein CASSEGGNEKLFL.

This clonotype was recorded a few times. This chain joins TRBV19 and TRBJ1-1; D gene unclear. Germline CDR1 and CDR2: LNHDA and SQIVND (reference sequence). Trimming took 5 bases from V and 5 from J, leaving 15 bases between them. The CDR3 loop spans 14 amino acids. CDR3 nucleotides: TGTGCCAGTAGTTCAACGTCTGGCAGGACTGAAGCTTTCTTT. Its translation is CASSSTSGRTEAFF.

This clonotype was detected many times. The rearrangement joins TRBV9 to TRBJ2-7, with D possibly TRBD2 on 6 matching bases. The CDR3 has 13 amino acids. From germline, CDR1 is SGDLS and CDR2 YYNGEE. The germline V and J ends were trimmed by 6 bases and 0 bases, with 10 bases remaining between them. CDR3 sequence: CASNDGSSYEQYF. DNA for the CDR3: TGTGCCAGCAACGACGGGAGCTCCTACGAGCAGTACTTC.

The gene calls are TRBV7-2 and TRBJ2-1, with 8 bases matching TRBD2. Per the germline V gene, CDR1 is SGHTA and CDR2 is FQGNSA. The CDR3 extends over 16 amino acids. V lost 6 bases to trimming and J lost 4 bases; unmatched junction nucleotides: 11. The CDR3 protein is CASRLGSGGAYNEQFF. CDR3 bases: TGTGCCAGCAGGCTAGGCTCGGGGGGGGCGTACAATGAGCAGTTCTTC.

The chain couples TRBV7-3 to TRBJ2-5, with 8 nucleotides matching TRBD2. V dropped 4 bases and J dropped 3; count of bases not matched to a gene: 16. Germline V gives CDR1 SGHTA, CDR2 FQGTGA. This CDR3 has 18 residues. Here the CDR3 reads CASSYLTKLAGPKETQYF. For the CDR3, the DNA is TGTGCCAGCAGCTATCTCACTAAGTTAGCGGGGCCGAAAGAGACCCAGTACTTC. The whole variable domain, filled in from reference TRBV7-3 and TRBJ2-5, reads GAGVSQTPSNKVTEKGKYVELRCDPISGHTALYWYRQSLGQGPEFLIYFQGTGAADDSGLPNDRFFAVRPEGSVSTLKIQRTERGDSAVYLCASSYLTKLAGPKETQYFGPGTRLLVL.

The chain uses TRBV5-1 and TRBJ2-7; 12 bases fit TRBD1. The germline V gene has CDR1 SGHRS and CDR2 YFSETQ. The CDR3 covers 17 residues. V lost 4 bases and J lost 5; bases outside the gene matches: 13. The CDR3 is CASSARAMGQGANEQYF. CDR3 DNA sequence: TGCGCCAGCAGCGCCCGGGCCATGGGACAGGGGGCGAACGAGCAGTACTTC.

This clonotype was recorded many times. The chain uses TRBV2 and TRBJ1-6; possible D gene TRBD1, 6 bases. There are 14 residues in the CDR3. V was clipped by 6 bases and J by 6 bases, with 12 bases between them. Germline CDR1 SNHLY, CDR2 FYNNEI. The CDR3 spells CASRRGITNSPLHF. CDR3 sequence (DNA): TGTGCCAGCAGGAGGGGGATCACTAATTCACCCCTCCACTTT.

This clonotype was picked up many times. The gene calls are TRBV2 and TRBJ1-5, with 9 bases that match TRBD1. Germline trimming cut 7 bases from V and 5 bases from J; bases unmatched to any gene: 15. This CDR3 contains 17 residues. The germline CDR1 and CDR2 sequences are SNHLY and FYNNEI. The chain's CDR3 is CASTPGTGGWIDQPQHF. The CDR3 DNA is TGTGCCAGCACCCCGGGCACAGGGGGCTGGATTGATCAGCCCCAGCATTTT.

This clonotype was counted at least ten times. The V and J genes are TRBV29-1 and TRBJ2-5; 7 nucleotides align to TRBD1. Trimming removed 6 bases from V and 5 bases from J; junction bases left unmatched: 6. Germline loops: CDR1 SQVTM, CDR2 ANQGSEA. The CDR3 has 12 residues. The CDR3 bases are TGCAGCGTCAGACAGGGCGCGGAGACCCAGTACTTC. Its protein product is CSVRQGAETQYF.

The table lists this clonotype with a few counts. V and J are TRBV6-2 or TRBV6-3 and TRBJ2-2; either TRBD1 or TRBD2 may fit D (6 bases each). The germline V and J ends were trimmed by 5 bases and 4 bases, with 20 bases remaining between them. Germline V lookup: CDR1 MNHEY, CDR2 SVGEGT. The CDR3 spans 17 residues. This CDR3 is CASSERTSGALTGELFF. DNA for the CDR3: TGTGCCAGCAGTGAGCGTACTTCGGGGGCTCTCACCGGGGAGCTGTTTTTT.

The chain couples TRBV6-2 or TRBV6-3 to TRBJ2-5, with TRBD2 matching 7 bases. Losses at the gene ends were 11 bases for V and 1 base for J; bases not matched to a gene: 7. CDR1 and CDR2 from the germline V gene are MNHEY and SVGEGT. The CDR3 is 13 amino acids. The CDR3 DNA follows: TGTGCCTCGCGGGGGTCCTCCCAAGAGACCCAGTACTTC. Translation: CASRGSSQETQYF.